The clone carrying this TCR beta chain was detected a few times. These data come from a study of regulatory T cells in long-lasting Graves disease. For the study at large: Antithyroid drug use was under 3 months in newly diagnosed Graves' patients.

Time point specified: newly diagnosed GD, antithyroid drugs for less than 3 months. TCR sequences were obtained from RNA taken from PBMCs. The TCR beta library used iRepertoire HTBI primers with Arm-PCR amplification of CDR3. TCRdb independently ran MiXCR on the multiplex PCR reads; one entry per CDR3 protein. The sample lists 450,000 to 500,000 distinct CDR3 sequences, roughly 16% seen once, with 12% in the top ten. CDR3 length: 15 amino acids. CDR1 SGDLS and CDR2 YYNGEE come from the germline V gene. V lost 4 bases and J lost 2, with 14 bases in between. The same sample was also used in a study of T cells in Graves' hyperthyroidism and ophthalmopathy.

The input for sequencing was peripheral blood mononuclear cells (PBMCs), taken at new diagnosis, from a patient treated with antithyroid drugs. The V gene is TRBV9, the J gene TRBJ2-3, with D unresolved. The clonotype comes from a man aged 35-49 years with Graves disease. CDR3 in DNA: TGTGCCAGCAGCCCCCACAAACGAAACACAGATACGCAGTATTTT. As protein: CASSPHKRNTDTQYF. The complete variable domain, with remaining parts taken from reference TRBV9 and TRBJ2-3, reads DSGVTQTPKHLITATGQRVTLRCSPRSGDLSVYWYQQSLDQGLQFLIQYYNGEERAKGNILERFSAQQFPDLHSELNLSSLELGDSALYFCASSPHKRNTDTQYFGPGTRLTVL.